This T cell receptor (beta chain) was sequenced during a study of blood T cell repertoires in COVID-19. Study at large: COVID-19 samples, acute and convalescent, were from the United States, Italy and Spain. In each case, the material was cDNA or gDNA derived from T cells, B-cell-depleted T cells, or PBMCs.

In germline, CDR1 is SEHNR, CDR2 FQNEAQ (reference sequence). This CDR3 contains 15 residues. With 5 bases clipped from V and 1 base from J, the junction kept 5 bases outside the gene matches. Original processing methods: Reference gene primer amplification yielded estimated nucleated cell counts. Some clones are missing from TCRdb's copy, which holds only in-frame ones; the method was immunoSEQ multiplex PCR. The V and J calls and clone size were taken over from that table, and D and trimming were inferred from the DNA. Of approximately 120,000 clones listed, around nine tenths are singletons. The chain uses TRBV7-9 and TRBJ2-3; TRBD2 matches at 8 bases. This receptor was identified in a human donor in a cohort sampled during active COVID-19. Sequencing input: peripheral blood. In DNA form, the CDR3 reads TGTGCCAGCAGCGCGTCAGCGGGGGGCACAGATACGCAGTATTTT. Translation: CASSASAGGTDTQYF.